The clone carrying this T cell receptor (beta chain) was counted a few times. The antigen is unknown. The CDR3 is 12 residues long. The germline V gene has CDR1 MNHEY and CDR2 SVGAGI. Trimming took 0 bases from V and 11 from J, leaving 10 bases between them. These data are taken from a study of PD-1 blockade in mismatch repair-deficient tumors. For the study at large: Enrolled about 2013-2016, patients had progressing, pretreated mismatch repair-deficient cancers of about a dozen types.

Mismatch repair deficiency was confirmed in all patients, by PCR or immunohistochemistry. The TCR-sequenced patients were three responders to pembrolizumab. Sequencing was performed with immunoSEQ multiplex PCR; in TCRdb, only in-frame clones are kept and a portion is missing. The sample has about 67,000 clones, 60% to 80% seen once; the top ten hold approximately 5%. Findings of the study overall: Rapid post-treatment expansion, then contraction, generally preceding radiologic response, marked tumor-resident clones.

The TCR sequence derives from an adult with mismatch repair-deficient cancer. The chain combines TRBV6-5 with TRBJ1-1, with D perhaps TRBD1 (5 bases). Sequencing was performed on peripheral blood, taken 2 weeks after starting pembrolizumab. The CDR3 DNA reads as TGTGCCAGCAGTTACTCGGGGGAAGGGGCTTTCTTT. Translation: CASSYSGEGAFF.